Following are 19 T cell receptor beta chains from one sample sequenced in a study of graft-versus-host responses after intestinal transplantation. The table came from immunoSEQ multiplex PCR; TCRdb's copy has only in-frame clones and leaves some out. The sample has 10,000 to 15,000 clones; about 68% are singletons. Investigators treated the graft tissue so that it released intraepithelial and lamina propria lymphocytes. The specimen comprised ileum tissue, sampled around 4.5 months after intestinal transplantation. Receptor source: a human patient who received an intestinal transplant, so some T cells may come from the graft donor.

This clone was recorded a few times. The genes are TRBV6-4 and TRBJ1-2, with 7 bases matching TRBD1. This CDR3 has 14 residues. The V and J ends lost 3 bases and 5 bases, in that order; junction bases with no gene match: 6. The V gene's germline CDR1 is MRHNA and CDR2 SNTAGT. CDR3 sequence (DNA): TGTGCCAGCAGTGAACCGGCAGGGGGGTATGGCTACACCTTC. Its translation: CASSEPAGGYGYTF.

Relative to its sample, this clone is medium-sized. The chain uses TRBV9 and TRBJ1-6, with TRBD1 as a possible D gene (6 bases). Germline assignment: CDR1 SGDLS and CDR2 YYNGEE. V was clipped by 0 bases and J by 10 bases, with 17 bases between them. This CDR3 has 16 residues. CDR3 in amino acids: CASSVGETDRISPLHF. The CDR3 DNA reads TGTGCCAGCAGCGTAGGGGAAACCGACAGGATATCACCCCTCCACTTT.

This clone was detected a few times. The V and J genes are TRBV5-5 and TRBJ2-5; 9 bases agree with TRBD1. The CDR3 totals 16 residues. With 2 bases clipped from V and 3 bases from J, the junction kept 8 bases outside the gene matches. Germline assignment: CDR1 SGHKS and CDR2 YYEKEE (reference sequence). As DNA, the CDR3 is TGTGCCAGCAGCTTTGGGACAGGGCCCTTTGAAGAGACCCAGTACTTC. Translated, it gives CASSFGTGPFEETQYF.

Only a few counts were recorded for this clone. The rearrangement uses TRBV11-3 and TRBJ2-3, with a possible D match to TRBD2 (6 bases). CDR1 is SGHNT and CDR2 is YENEEA in the germline V gene. Trimming left V 3 bases short and J 3 bases short, with 10 bases between. The CDR3 is made up of 14 amino acids. The chain's CDR3 is CASSFSGWTDTQYF. CDR3 in DNA: TGTGCCAGCAGCTTTAGCGGTTGGACAGATACGCAGTATTTT.

The V and J genes are TRBV7-9 and TRBJ2-3; no reliable D call. The length of the CDR3 is 15 residues. Germline V CDR1 and CDR2: SEHNR, FQNEAQ (reference sequence). Between the trimmed V and J ends, which lost 5 bases and 0 bases, there was a span of 12 bases. CDR3 DNA: TGTGCCAGCAGCCCACCAGGCCTTAGCACAGATACGCAGTATTTT. As protein: CASSPPGLSTDTQYF. Combining the CDR3 with reference TRBV7-9 and TRBJ2-3 gives the whole variable domain DTGVSQNPRHKITKRGQNVTFRCDPISEHNRLYWYRQTLGQGPEFLTYFQNEAQLEKSRLLSDRFSAERPKGSFSTLEIQRTEQGDSAMYLCASSPPGLSTDTQYFGPGTRLTVL.

This chain links TRBV6-5 with TRBJ2-7; D uncertain. The CDR3 spans 12 residues. Trimming pared 5 bases from V and 5 bases from J, leaving 10 bases between. Germline V gene sequence: CDR1 MNHEY, CDR2 SVGAGI. The CDR3 sequence is CASSPLADEQYF. The CDR3, as DNA: TGTGCCAGCAGTCCTCTCGCGGACGAGCAGTACTTC.

This chain links TRBV5-1 with TRBJ2-7; 15 bases align to TRBD2. The CDR3 totals 17 residues. Unmatched junction bases numbered 9, after V lost 3 bases and J lost 5 bases. Germline assignment: CDR1 SGHRS and CDR2 YFSETQ. As DNA, the CDR3 is TGCGCCAGCAGCTCGGGGACTAGCGGGGGGCCGTTGGACGAGCAGTACTTC. Protein: CASSSGTSGGPLDEQYF.

The V gene is TRBV10-3, the J gene TRBJ1-2; D is ambiguous. The CDR3 has 14 residues. Trimming left V 3 bases short and J 3 bases short, with 11 bases between. Germline V gene sequence: CDR1 ENHRY, CDR2 SYGVKD. The CDR3 nucleotides read TGTGCCATCAGTGAAGGCCTGCAGGACTATGGCTACACCTTC. Translation gives CAISEGLQDYGYTF.

This clone has only a few counts. The V call is TRBV2, the J call TRBJ2-3; 11 bases fit TRBD2. Unmatched junction bases numbered 4, after V lost 6 bases and J lost 2 bases. The CDR3 is 15 residues long. CDR1 and CDR2 from the germline V gene are SNHLY and FYNNEI. The CDR3 DNA is TGTGCCAGCAGCGAGACTAGCGGGGACACAGATACGCAGTATTTT. It encodes CASSETSGDTDTQYF.

The rearrangement joins TRBV28 to TRBJ2-7; 7 bases line up with TRBD2. CDR3 size: 17 residues. The ends lost 2 bases at V and 3 bases at J; junction bases unmatched: 13. The germline V gene encodes CDR1 MDHEN and CDR2 SYDVKM. The CDR3 bases are TGTGCCAGCAGTTTAGGGCCTAGCGGTAGGGCCTACTACGAGCAGTACTTC. Translated: CASSLGPSGRAYYEQYF.

This clone has only one observation. The chain uses TRBV28 and TRBJ2-1; 9 bases fit TRBD1. CDR3 size: 17 residues. V shed 3 bases, J shed 8 bases, and the junction held 14 bases outside the gene matches. Germline lookup yields CDR1 MDHEN and CDR2 SYDVKM. Here the CDR3 DNA reads TGTGCCAGCAGTTTTCCCATTGCCCGACAGGGGGACTATGAGCAGTTCTTC. Translated, it gives CASSFPIARQGDYEQFF.

V usage is TRBV4-3 and J usage is TRBJ2-7; D uncertain. Germline-derived CDR1 and CDR2 are LGHNA and YSLEER. The V end was cut by 4 bases, the J end by 2 bases, with 9 bases between. The CDR3 is 13 amino acids. Written as DNA, the CDR3 is TGCGCCAGCAGCCGTGGTTCTACCTACGAGCAGTACTTC. It encodes CASSRGSTYEQYF.

The genes are TRBV4-3 and TRBJ2-3, with D perhaps TRBD2 (6 bases). The CDR3 has 15 amino acids. V was shortened by 2 bases and J by 8 bases, with 17 bases between the two germline ends. Per the germline V gene, CDR1 is LGHNA and CDR2 is YSLEER. The CDR3 nucleotides are TGCGCCAGCAGCCAATCGGGACTCAGAGGAGGTACGCAGTATTTT. Protein product: CASSQSGLRGGTQYF.

This chain uses TRBV21-1 with TRBJ1-5. TRBV21-1 is assigned pseudogene status. The CDR3 runs 17 residues. For the CDR3, the DNA is TGTGCCAGCAGCCGCAAACTACTACATTGGCATCATCAGCCCCAGCATTTT. This gives the protein CASSRKLLHWHHQPQHF.

V usage is TRBV5-1 and J usage is TRBJ2-7, with 7 bases that match TRBD2. Per the germline V gene, CDR1 is SGHRS and CDR2 is YFSETQ. This CDR3 comprises 15 residues. Trimming took 0 bases from V and 2 from J; bases not matched to a gene: 5. The CDR3 is CASSLAGGFAYEQYF. DNA of the CDR3: TGCGCCAGCAGCTTGGCCGGGGGGTTTGCCTACGAGCAGTACTTC.

V is TRBV11-2 and J is TRBJ2-5, with 9 bases aligning to TRBD2. CDR1 SGHAT and CDR2 FQNNGV come from the germline V gene. The junction had 11 bases not matched to a gene; V was cut back by 5 bases and J by 4 bases. There are 16 residues in the CDR3. The CDR3 region is CASSPGASGARETQYF. CDR3 sequence (DNA): TGTGCCAGCAGCCCCGGCGCTAGCGGGGCCCGAGAGACCCAGTACTTC.

The genes are TRBV5-5 and TRBJ1-4; 7 bases are shared with TRBD1. Germline V CDR1 and CDR2: SGHKS, YYEKEE (reference sequence). This CDR3 spans 15 amino acids. The J segment lost 3 bases and the V segment lost 4 bases, leaving 6 bases of the junction unmatched. CDR3 DNA: TGTGCCAGCAGCCTAAGGGGGCTGGCTAATGAAAAACTGTTTTTT. Translation: CASSLRGLANEKLFF.

V gene TRBV7-9 combines with J gene TRBJ1-1; D gene ambiguous. Germline loops: CDR1 SEHNR, CDR2 FQNEAQ (reference sequence). Trimming pared 1 base from V and 1 base from J, leaving 10 bases between. The CDR3 is 15 residues long. CDR3 protein: CASSLGSVSNTEAFF. As DNA, the CDR3 is TGTGCCAGCAGCTTAGGTTCCGTTTCGAACACTGAAGCTTTCTTT.

The chain carries TRBV19 and TRBJ2-1, with 12 nucleotides matching TRBD2. The CDR3 is 18 amino acids. Germline V gene sequence: CDR1 LNHDA, CDR2 SQIVND (reference sequence). The junction had 16 bases not matched to a gene; V was cut back by 4 bases and J by 9 bases. This CDR3 is CASSKRGTSGPRGGEQFF. The DNA for the CDR3 is TGTGCCAGTAGTAAGAGGGGGACTAGCGGGCCCCGGGGCGGTGAGCAGTTCTTC. The full variable domain, in which reference TRBV19 and TRBJ2-1 provide the parts outside the CDR3, is DGGITQSPKYLFRKEGQNVTLSCEQNLNHDAMYWYRQDPGQGLRLIYYSQIVNDFQKGDIAEGYSVSREKKESFPLTVTSAQKNPTAFYLCASSKRGTSGPRGGEQFFGPGTRLTVL.